The 32 T cell receptor beta chains given below trace back to one sample, sequenced in a study of yellow fever vaccine responses in identical twins. TCRdb re-called the RT-PCR reads through MiXCR, storing one row per CDR3 protein. The table includes approximately 9,700 distinct CDR3 sequences, 83% detected once. The sequences come from T cells from blood (PBMCs), unsorted or a sorted subset (not recorded which), collected before or after yellow fever vaccination (not recorded which). The receptors originated from a woman in her late teens or twenties who received the yellow fever vaccine.

J is TRBJ2-1 and V is TRBV24-1; 8 nucleotides agree with TRBD1. V dropped 4 bases and J dropped 4; count of bases not matched to a gene: 5. Looked up from germline, CDR1 is KGHDR and CDR2 is SFDVKD. The CDR3 is 15 amino acids. In DNA form, the CDR3 reads TGTGCCACCAGTGACCCCCGGGACAGGTACAATGAGCAGTTCTTC. Residues: CATSDPRDRYNEQFF.

This chain links TRBV2 with TRBJ2-7, with 7 bases fitting TRBD1. The CDR3 is made up of 12 amino acids. Germline values: CDR1 SNHLY, CDR2 FYNNEI. Trimming removed 7 bases from V and 4 bases from J; junction bases left unmatched: 4. CDR3 nucleotides: TGTGCCAGCACGGGGACAGCATACGAGCAGTACTTC. It specifies CASTGTAYEQYF.

The CDR3 sequence: CASSLKGSRSNQPQHF. CDR3 in DNA: TGTGCCAGCAGCTTAAAAGGGTCGCGGTCGAATCAGCCCCAGCATTTT. The chain links TRBV7-6 to TRBJ1-5; D unclear. Germline V gives CDR1 SGHVS, CDR2 FNYEAQ. V gave up 2 bases and J gave up 4 bases, with 15 bases separating them. CDR3 length: 16 amino acids.

The V and J genes are TRBV20-1 and TRBJ2-2; the match to TRBD1 covers 9 bases. CDR1 is DFQATT, CDR2 SNEGSKA, per germline (reference sequence). The CDR3 has 15 residues. V was clipped by 1 base and J by 4 bases; unmatched bases: 4. This CDR3 reads CSARAKGQGTGELFF. The DNA of the CDR3 is TGCAGTGCTAGAGCAAAGGGACAGGGCACCGGGGAGCTGTTTTTT.

This clonotype was seen only once. J is TRBJ2-7 and V is TRBV29-1; 9 bases fit TRBD1. Germline loops: CDR1 SQVTM, CDR2 ANQGSEA. There are 13 residues in the CDR3. Trimming cost V 6 bases and J 3 bases; bases outside gene matches: 6. The CDR3 loop is CSVETGGDYEQYV. In nucleotides, the CDR3 is TGCAGCGTAGAGACAGGGGGGGACTACGAGCAGTACGTC.

The chain is built from TRBV6-1 and TRBJ2-1, with no clear D. The length of the CDR3 is 11 residues. Per the germline V gene, CDR1 is MNHNS and CDR2 is SASEGT. V was clipped by 10 bases and J by 7 bases, with 11 bases between them. This chain's CDR3 is CATALKNEQFF. DNA for the CDR3: TGTGCCACAGCATTGAAGAATGAGCAGTTCTTC.

This clonotype was detected only once. This sequence joins TRBV11-1 and TRBJ2-1; 7 bases are a match to TRBD2. V shed 2 bases and J 3 bases; nucleotides not matched to a gene: 4. The germline V gene has CDR1 SGHAT and CDR2 FQDESV (reference sequence). This CDR3 is 15 amino acids long. CDR3 nucleotide sequence: TGTGCCAGCAGCTTATCGGGAGGCCACTACAATGAGCAGTTCTTC. Amino acid sequence: CASSLSGGHYNEQFF. The full variable domain, in which reference TRBV11-1 and TRBJ2-1 provide the parts outside the CDR3, is EAEVAQSPRYKITEKSQAVAFWCDPISGHATLYWYRQILGQGPELLVQFQDESVVDDSQLPKDRFSAERLKGVDSTLKIQPAELGDSAMYLCASSLSGGHYNEQFFGPGTRLTVL.

This clonotype was seen more than once but under ten times. The V gene is TRBV9, the J gene TRBJ2-7, with D tentatively TRBD1 or TRBD2 (5 bases each). The CDR3 consists of 14 residues. In germline, CDR1 is SGDLS, CDR2 YYNGEE. Trimming took off 5 bases at V and 4 bases at J, with 16 bases between the two ends. The chain's CDR3 is CASSEGPGPYEQYF. CDR3 DNA: TGTGCCAGCAGTGAGGGCCCAGGGCCGTACGAGCAGTACTTC.

This chain joins TRBV10-3 and TRBJ2-1, with 8 bases lining up with TRBD2. Germline V CDR1 and CDR2: ENHRY, SYGVKD. J was trimmed by 0 bases and V by 7 bases; bases with no gene match: 5. The CDR3 has 15 amino acids. In DNA form, the CDR3 reads TGTGCCATCACCACAAGCGGGAGCTCCTACAATGAGCAGTTCTTC. It is translated as CAITTSGSSYNEQFF.

This chain connects TRBV4-1 to TRBJ1-6; D remains unclear. The germline gives CDR1 MGHRA, CDR2 YSYEKL. V was shortened by 2 bases and J by 7 bases, with 12 bases between the two germline ends. There are 15 residues in the CDR3. CDR3 in DNA: TGCGCCAGCAGCCAATTGCCCTTGGTAAATTCACCCCTCCACTTT. This gives the protein CASSQLPLVNSPLHF.

The chain couples TRBV6-1 to TRBJ2-2, with D perhaps given as TRBD1 or TRBD2 (5 bases each). The CDR3 has 14 amino acids. V lost 8 bases and J 5 bases, leaving 15 bases between the germline ends. Germline assignment: CDR1 MNHNS and CDR2 SASEGT. The CDR3 DNA follows: TGTGCCAGCGAACGGGGCGAGGGGACCGGGGAGCTGTTTTTT. Translation gives CASERGEGTGELFF.

The chain is built from TRBV18 and TRBJ1-2; 9 bases match TRBD1. The CDR3 extends over 14 amino acids. In germline, CDR1 is KGHSH, CDR2 LQKENI. Losses at the gene ends were 2 bases for V and 7 bases for J; bases not matched to a gene: 5. This CDR3 is CASSPGTGMIGYTF. The CDR3 DNA reads as TGTGCCAGCTCACCAGGGACAGGGATGATTGGCTACACCTTC.

The chain combines TRBV2 with TRBJ1-2; D not resolved. V was trimmed by 2 bases and J by 4 bases, leaving 11 bases between them. This CDR3 region has 14 residues. CDR1 and CDR2 (germline): SNHLY, FYNNEI. In DNA form, the CDR3 reads TGTGCCAGCAGTGAAAAGACACTCCCCTATGGCTACACCTTC. Translating gives CASSEKTLPYGYTF.

The chain links TRBV4-2 to TRBJ2-7; tentative D call: TRBD2 (5 bases). V was cut by 8 bases and J by 2 bases, with 16 bases left in between. The CDR3 has 14 amino acids. Germline V gene sequence: CDR1 LGHNA, CDR2 YNFKEQ. CDR3 nucleotides: TGTGCCAGCTCCGAGTCCGGGAAGCCCTACGAGCAGTACTTC. Translating it yields CASSESGKPYEQYF.

V usage is TRBV7-9 and J usage is TRBJ2-1; 9 bases fit TRBD1. From germline, CDR1 is SEHNR and CDR2 FQNEAQ (reference sequence). Unmatched junction bases numbered 13, after V lost 1 base and J lost 6 bases. This CDR3 has 18 residues. In DNA form, the CDR3 reads TGTGCCAGCAGCTTAGTACGGACAGGGGATTTCAGGGGCAATGAGCAGTTCTTC. Translated: CASSLVRTGDFRGNEQFF.

The rearrangement uses TRBV10-2 and TRBJ2-3, with D unresolved. The germline V gene has CDR1 WSHSY and CDR2 SAAADI. The CDR3 is 15 amino acids. The V and J ends lost 1 base and 3 bases respectively, with 11 bases between them. The CDR3 DNA reads TGCGCCAGCAGTGAGTTTTCGAGACCTACAGATACGCAGTATTTT. Its protein is CASSEFSRPTDTQYF.

This clonotype was observed a single time. This chain uses TRBV24-1 with TRBJ1-1; D gene uncertain. The V gene lost 8 bases and the J gene lost 4 bases, with 10 bases spanning the gap. This CDR3 region has 12 residues. The germline V gene encodes CDR1 KGHDR and CDR2 SFDVKD. This chain's CDR3 is CATKEGSTEAFF. Here the CDR3 DNA reads TGTGCCACCAAAGAGGGCAGCACTGAAGCTTTCTTT.

The rearrangement joins TRBV29-1 to TRBJ1-1, with D unresolved. This CDR3 is built from 12 residues. Trimming shortened V by 4 bases and J by 2 bases, and 8 bases separated the two germline ends. The germline V gene encodes CDR1 SQVTM and CDR2 ANQGSEA. CDR3 in DNA: TGCAGCGTTGCCCGACCTAACACTGAAGCTTTCTTT. Protein: CSVARPNTEAFF. Based on the CDR3 plus reference TRBV29-1 and TRBJ1-1, the full variable domain is SAVISQKPSRDICQRGTSLTIQCQVDSQVTMMFWYRQQPGQSLTLIATANQGSEATYESGFVIDKFPISRPNLTFSTLTVSNMSPEDSSIYLCSVARPNTEAFFGQGTRLTVV.

The chain employs TRBV7-1 and TRBJ2-1; TRBD2 matches 7 bases. TRBV7-1 is given ORF status, its function remaining uncertain. The CDR3 length is 15 residues. The V and J ends lost 3 bases and 5 bases, in that order; junction bases with no gene match: 7. CDR3 region: CASSSTSAQDNEQFF. DNA of the CDR3: TGTGCCAGCAGCTCTACTAGCGCTCAGGACAATGAGCAGTTCTTC.

The V gene is TRBV2, the J gene TRBJ2-1, with D unclear. This CDR3 spans 11 amino acids. Trimming shortened V by 8 bases and J by 9 bases, and 11 bases separated the two germline ends. Germline CDR1 reads SNHLY; CDR2 reads FYNNEI. CDR3 in amino acids: CASGLVGEQFF. CDR3 coding DNA: TGTGCCAGCGGTTTAGTTGGTGAGCAGTTCTTC.

V gene TRBV5-1 combines with J gene TRBJ1-1; D possibly corresponds to TRBD1 (6 bases). The germline V and J ends were trimmed by 0 bases and 0 bases, with 9 bases remaining between them. CDR3 length: 15 amino acids. Looked up from germline, CDR1 is SGHRS and CDR2 is YFSETQ. The CDR3 DNA is TGCGCCAGCAGCTTGGGGACAGCTGTGAACACTGAAGCTTTCTTT. It specifies CASSLGTAVNTEAFF.

This chain uses TRBV19 with TRBJ2-4; 7 bases align to TRBD1. Germline V CDR1 and CDR2: LNHDA, SQIVND (reference sequence). This CDR3 spans 12 amino acids. The V segment lost 7 bases and the J segment 8 bases; nucleotides outside the gene matches: 5. The CDR3 sequence is CASNYRGDIQYF. Here the CDR3 DNA reads TGTGCCAGTAACTACAGGGGAGACATTCAGTACTTC.

The chain uses TRBV7-8 and TRBJ2-4, with 7 bases that match TRBD1. Germline CDR1 reads SGHVS; CDR2 reads FQNEAQ. V dropped 5 bases and J dropped 6; count of bases not matched to a gene: 10. The CDR3 is made up of 15 amino acids. CDR3 protein: CASSGTQGVRNIQYF. The CDR3 DNA reads as TGTGCCAGCAGCGGAACGCAGGGGGTTAGAAACATTCAGTACTTC.

CDR3 coding DNA: TGCGCCAGCAGCCAAGAAGGCACGGAAGAGACCCAGTACTTC. Its protein product is CASSQEGTEETQYF. The rearrangement joins TRBV4-1 to TRBJ2-5; no clear D. The germline CDR1 and CDR2 sequences are MGHRA and YSYEKL. This CDR3 has 14 amino acids. Deletions cut 0 bases from V and 3 bases from J, with 8 bases between.

The chain has TRBV10-1 and TRBJ1-1, with D possibly being TRBD1 (6 bases). This CDR3 region has 14 residues. Germline-derived CDR1 and CDR2 are WNHNN and SYGVQD (reference sequence). With 6 bases removed from V and 1 base from J, the gap between germline ends came to 12 bases. CDR3 region: CASSAAGANTEAFF. CDR3 coding DNA: TGCGCCAGCAGCGCAGCAGGGGCGAACACTGAAGCTTTCTTT.

This rearrangement joins TRBV29-1 to TRBJ1-1; D unresolved. This CDR3 contains 12 residues. The ends were cut back, 4 bases at V and 5 bases at J, with 11 bases in the middle. Per the germline V gene, CDR1 is SQVTM and CDR2 is ANQGSEA. CDR3 nucleotide sequence: TGCAGCGTTGTATGGGGAATAACTGAAGCTTTCTTT. Translated, it gives CSVVWGITEAFF.

J is TRBJ2-3 and V is TRBV9; D possibly uses TRBD1 or TRBD2 (5 bases each). The CDR3 sequence is 12 residues long. V was trimmed by 5 bases and J by 6 bases, leaving 10 bases between them. Per germline, CDR1 SGDLS and CDR2 YYNGEE. Here the CDR3 reads CASRGDMDTQYF. The CDR3 DNA follows: TGTGCCAGCAGGGGGGATATGGATACGCAGTATTTT.

The chain employs TRBV13 and TRBJ2-2; TRBD2 is a possible D gene (5 bases). The CDR3 extends over 14 amino acids. Germline-derived CDR1 and CDR2 are PRHDT and FYEKMQ (reference sequence). V lost 11 bases and J lost 1, with 14 bases in between. The CDR3 sequence is CASAGVGNTGELFF. The CDR3 DNA follows: TGTGCCTCGGCCGGGGTAGGGAACACCGGGGAGCTGTTTTTT.

In this sample, this clonotype turned up once. This chain joins TRBV10-3 and TRBJ1-5, with 8 bases matching TRBD1. Looked up from germline, CDR1 is ENHRY and CDR2 is SYGVKD. CDR3 size: 14 residues. Trimming cost V 6 bases and J 2 bases; bases outside gene matches: 3. CDR3 protein: CAISQGAGNQPQHF. The CDR3 DNA sequence: TGTGCCATCAGCCAGGGGGCGGGCAATCAGCCCCAGCATTTT.

V and J are TRBV12-3 or TRBV12-4 and TRBJ2-3; the D is unclear. CDR3 length: 14 amino acids. V was clipped by 10 bases and J by 3 bases, with 17 bases between them. The chain's CDR3 is CATLLAPATDTQYF. In DNA, the CDR3 is TGTGCCACGCTCTTGGCGCCCGCTACAGATACGCAGTATTTT.

This clonotype was seen a few times. The rearrangement joins TRBV29-1 to TRBJ2-7, with D perhaps TRBD2 (5 bases). This CDR3 is built from 12 residues. CDR1 is SQVTM, CDR2 ANQGSEA, per germline. Trimming shortened V by 7 bases and J by 0 bases, and 10 bases separated the two germline ends. The CDR3 DNA reads TGCAGCGCAAGTAGCGACTCCTACGAGCAGTACGTC. Translating it yields CSASSDSYEQYV.

The chain uses TRBV12-3 or TRBV12-4 and TRBJ2-2; unclear D gene. The CDR3 extends over 15 amino acids. The germline V and J ends were trimmed by 3 bases and 1 base, with 9 bases remaining between them. This CDR3 reads CASSFGQQNTGELFF. The CDR3 region has the DNA TGTGCCAGCAGTTTCGGTCAGCAGAACACCGGGGAGCTGTTTTTT.